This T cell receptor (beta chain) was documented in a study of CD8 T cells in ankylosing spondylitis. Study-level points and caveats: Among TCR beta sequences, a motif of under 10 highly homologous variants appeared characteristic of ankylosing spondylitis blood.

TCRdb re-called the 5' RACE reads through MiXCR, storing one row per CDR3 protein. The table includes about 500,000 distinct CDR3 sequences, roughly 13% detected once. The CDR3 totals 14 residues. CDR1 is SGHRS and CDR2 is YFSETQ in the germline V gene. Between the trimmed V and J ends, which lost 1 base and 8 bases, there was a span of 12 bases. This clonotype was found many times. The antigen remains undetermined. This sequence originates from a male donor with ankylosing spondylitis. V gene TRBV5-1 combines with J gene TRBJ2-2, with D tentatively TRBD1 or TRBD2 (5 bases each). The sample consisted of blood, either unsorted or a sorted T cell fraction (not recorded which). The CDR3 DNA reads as TGCGCCAGCAGCTTGTCTCCAGGGACGGGGGAGCTGTTTTTT. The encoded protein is CASSLSPGTGELFF.